Listed here are 18 T cell receptor beta chains from one sample, sequenced in a study of beta chain features in type 1 diabetes. Expressed TCRB transcripts were sequenced, since all the RNA that had been isolated was reverse transcribed. This table comes from immunoSEQ multiplex PCR, and its TCRdb copy is limited to in-frame clones, with some not included. The table shows 130,000 to 150,000 clones, with over 9.5% occurring only once. The material sequenced was naive CD4+ T cells from blood. The receptors shown here come from a man between 18 and 35 years old in good health.

This clone was detected many times. The V and J genes are TRBV10-3 and TRBJ1-1; D remains unclear. Trimming pared 4 bases from V and 1 base from J, leaving 7 bases between. Germline lookup yields CDR1 ENHRY and CDR2 SYGVKD. CDR3 length equals 13 residues. CDR3 DNA sequence: TGTGCCATCAGTGCCACTGCGAACACTGAAGCTTTCTTT. It is translated as CAISATANTEAFF.

This clone was counted a few times. This chain connects TRBV7-2 to TRBJ1-2, with 7 bases lining up with TRBD1. The germline CDR1 and CDR2 sequences are SGHTA and FQGNSA. CDR3 size: 15 residues. J lost 3 bases, V lost 6 bases, and 10 bases had no gene match. CDR3 sequence reads: CASRGKTGLDYGYTF. CDR3 DNA: TGTGCCAGCAGAGGCAAGACAGGGTTGGACTATGGCTACACCTTC.

The chain carries TRBV7-8 and TRBJ2-2, with D possibly being TRBD1 (6 bases). The CDR3 runs 16 residues. Germline V gene sequence: CDR1 SGHVS, CDR2 FQNEAQ. The V and J ends lost 1 base and 4 bases respectively, with 13 bases between them. The CDR3 sequence is CASSLVGGRGTGELFF. CDR3 coding DNA: TGTGCCAGCAGCTTAGTAGGGGGAAGAGGCACCGGGGAGCTGTTTTTT.

This clone has more than one count but fewer than ten. The V gene is TRBV7-6, the J gene TRBJ1-5, with D perhaps matching TRBD1 (5 bases). CDR1 is SGHVS and CDR2 is FNYEAQ in the germline V gene. CDR3 length: 15 residues. Trimming took off 1 base at V and 5 bases at J, with 12 bases between the two ends. The CDR3 loop reads CASSLGGGGHQPQHF. As DNA, the CDR3 is TGTGCCAGCAGCTTAGGTGGGGGGGGTCATCAGCCCCAGCATTTT.

The chain combines TRBV25-1 with TRBJ1-5; D remains unclear. From germline, CDR1 is MGHDK and CDR2 SYGVNS. Trimming left V 5 bases short and J 6 bases short, with 14 bases between. The CDR3 sequence is 14 residues long. CDR3 DNA: TGTGCCAGCAGTCCACGGTGGGGAGGTCAGCCCCAGCATTTT. Its protein is CASSPRWGGQPQHF.

This clone was seen a handful of times. This chain joins TRBV4-2 and TRBJ1-5; D is undetermined. Trimming took off 0 bases at V and 11 bases at J, with 8 bases between the two ends. Per the germline V gene, CDR1 is LGHNA and CDR2 is YNFKEQ. The CDR3 is 12 amino acids. The CDR3 nucleotides are TGTGCCAGCAGCCAAGAAGACGGGGCCCAGCATTTT. Translating gives CASSQEDGAQHF.

The genes are TRBV5-1 and TRBJ2-1, with a possible D match to TRBD2 (7 bases). The V end was cut by 2 bases, the J end by 7 bases, with 13 bases between. This CDR3 has 14 residues. Looked up from germline, CDR1 is SGHRS and CDR2 is YFSETQ. This CDR3 is CASSFGGPGNEQFF. The CDR3 nucleotides read TGCGCCAGCAGCTTCGGGGGGCCGGGAAATGAGCAGTTCTTC.

The rearrangement uses TRBV7-9 and TRBJ2-3, with 10 nucleotides matching TRBD2. Germline CDR1 reads SEHNR; CDR2 reads FQNEAQ (reference sequence). The CDR3 consists of 15 residues. After removal of 3 bases from V and 3 bases from J, the junction contained 3 bases not matched to a gene. The CDR3 DNA follows: TGTGCCAGCAGCTTCCGACTAGCGGGTACAGATACGCAGTATTTT. Its protein is CASSFRLAGTDTQYF.

Only a few counts were recorded for this clone. The V gene is TRBV28, the J gene TRBJ1-2, with D perhaps matching TRBD1 (6 bases). V was pared by 8 bases and J by 4 bases, with 11 bases between. Germline loops: CDR1 MDHEN, CDR2 SYDVKM. The CDR3 is 12 amino acids. The CDR3 here is CASSTGLYGYTF. DNA for the CDR3: TGTGCCAGCTCGACAGGACTCTATGGCTACACCTTC.

Only a few counts were recorded for this clone. J is TRBJ2-1 and V is TRBV5-1; no clear D gene. V lost 3 bases and J 6 bases, leaving 13 bases between the germline ends. This CDR3 contains 14 residues. CDR1 and CDR2 (germline): SGHRS, YFSETQ. The CDR3 region has the DNA TGCGCCAGCAGCTGGGCCACCCCAACCAATGAGCAGTTCTTC. It is translated as CASSWATPTNEQFF.

The chain employs TRBV7-6 and TRBJ2-2, with 7 bases fitting TRBD1. From germline, CDR1 is SGHVS and CDR2 FNYEAQ. This CDR3 has 15 residues. V shed 5 bases and J 3 bases; nucleotides not matched to a gene: 6. DNA of the CDR3: TGTGCCAGCAGCAAAGGACAGGAGTACACCGGGGAGCTGTTTTTT. Translation: CASSKGQEYTGELFF.

This rearrangement joins TRBV5-1 to TRBJ2-7; TRBD1 aligns across 10 bases. This CDR3 spans 15 amino acids. CDR1 is SGHRS, CDR2 YFSETQ, per germline. Trimming took 6 bases from V and 5 from J; bases not matched to a gene: 11. For the CDR3, the DNA is TGCGCCAGCAACCTAGGGACAGGGGTACCTAACGAGCAGTACTTC. Its translation: CASNLGTGVPNEQYF. Variable domain in full (rest from reference TRBV5-1 and TRBJ2-7): KAGVTQTPRYLIKTRGQQVTLSCSPISGHRSVSWYQQTPGQGLQFLFEYFSETQRNKGNFPGRFSGRQFSNSRSEMNVSTLELGDSALYLCASNLGTGVPNEQYFGPGTRLTVT.

The genes are TRBV6-5 and TRBJ2-7, with a possible D match to TRBD1 (6 bases). V was shortened by 7 bases and J by 4 bases, with 17 bases between the two germline ends. The germline V gene has CDR1 MNHEY and CDR2 SVGAGI. The CDR3 sequence is 14 residues long. As DNA, the CDR3 is TGTGCCAGCACCTCACCCGGGACACTGTACGAGCAGTACTTC. As protein: CASTSPGTLYEQYF.

This clone has more than one count but fewer than ten. The same CDR3 is also encoded by other DNA sequences in this sample. The V gene is TRBV7-9, the J gene TRBJ1-1, with D possibly being TRBD1 (6 bases). The CDR3 runs 14 residues. Germline lookup yields CDR1 SEHNR and CDR2 FQNEAQ (reference sequence). V was clipped by 4 bases and J by 0 bases, with 9 bases between them. The CDR3 here is CASSSGQLNTEAFF. CDR3 sequence (DNA): TGTGCCAGCAGCTCCGGACAGCTGAACACTGAAGCTTTCTTT.

There are a few counts of this clone. The chain carries TRBV19 and TRBJ1-6; TRBD1 matches 8 bases. V trimming: 7 bases; J trimming: 7 bases; junction bases outside the gene matches: 6. The CDR3 length is 14 residues. Germline V CDR1 and CDR2: LNHDA, SQIVND (reference sequence). CDR3 amino acids: CASTRQGQNSPLHF. In nucleotides, the CDR3 is TGTGCCAGTACCCGACAGGGGCAGAATTCACCCCTCCACTTT.

This clone turned up a few times. The rearrangement uses TRBV11-3 and TRBJ2-7, with 8 nucleotides matching TRBD1. CDR3 length equals 15 residues. The germline V gene encodes CDR1 SGHNT and CDR2 YENEEA. J gave up 3 bases and V 0 bases, and 4 bases lay outside the gene matches. The CDR3, as DNA: TGTGCCAGCAGCTTAGAGGGCGGGACAGGCTACGAGCAGTACTTC. Amino acid sequence: CASSLEGGTGYEQYF.

This clone was seen a few times. The chain combines TRBV7-6 with TRBJ2-3, with a weak D call TRBD2 (5 bases). CDR3 length equals 12 residues. Germline CDR1 SGHVS, CDR2 FNYEAQ. V was clipped by 4 bases and J by 8 bases, with 10 bases between them. The CDR3 region has the DNA TGTGCCAGCAGCTCTGACTACAGTACGCAGTATTTT. It yields the protein CASSSDYSTQYF.

This clone was recorded a few times. The J gene is TRBJ2-7, the V gene TRBV2, with D possibly being TRBD2 (5 bases). The length of the CDR3 is 11 residues. The germline V gene encodes CDR1 SNHLY and CDR2 FYNNEI. Trimming took 7 bases from V and 3 from J, leaving 7 bases between them. This CDR3 reads CASTGVYEQYF. In DNA, the CDR3 is TGTGCCAGCACCGGGGTCTACGAGCAGTACTTC.